This TCR beta chain stems from a study of blood T cells in healthy people across ages. Overall study results and limits: Fewer expanded clones and more diversity marked long-lived versus aged donors.

Then a second PCR, running roughly 7 to 11 cycles, was carried out with a sample-barcoded 5' primer and a J-beta primer mix. From the 5' RACE reads, TCRdb called clonotypes with MiXCR, one entry per CDR3 protein. The repertoire holds around 790,000 distinct CDR3 sequences, with around two fifths as singletons. As to this clonotype: Its target is not known.

Germline loops: CDR1 ENHRY, CDR2 SYGVKD. The CDR3 is 14 residues long. V was clipped by 3 bases and J by 3 bases, with 12 bases between them. Specimen: blood. The receptor's source is a man aged 60 to 69 in good health. J is TRBJ2-7 and V is TRBV10-3; D unresolved. The CDR3 region has the DNA TGTGCCATCAGTGAACAAGAACTAAGCTACGAGCAGTACTTC. It specifies CAISEQELSYEQYF.